This passage covers 10 T cell receptor beta chains from one sample sequenced in a study of PD-1 blockade in classical Hodgkin lymphoma. The method was immunoSEQ multiplex PCR; TCRdb's version includes in-frame clones alone and lacks a portion of them. The profile shows about 28,000 clones, roughly 88% of them singletons. Every patient was affected by relapse after autologous stem cell transplantation, while exposure to brentuximab vedotin was not uniform. It was by magnetic negative selection that CD8+ T cells were isolated from thawed PBMCs. The starting material was CD8+ T cells from blood, obtained at baseline. These receptors all come from a human donor with classical Hodgkin lymphoma.

The chain joins TRBV27 to TRBJ2-1; D is unclear. Germline CDR1 is MNHEY and CDR2 is SMNVEV (reference sequence). Trimming removed 6 bases from V and 9 bases from J, with 18 bases in between. The CDR3 length is 14 residues. The DNA for the CDR3 is TGTGCCAGCAGCCCATCCGGCGCCTTGGGTGAGCAGTTCTTC. The encoded protein is CASSPSGALGEQFF.

J is TRBJ2-2 and V is TRBV27; no firm D call. Germline V CDR1 and CDR2: MNHEY, SMNVEV (reference sequence). The CDR3 contains 11 residues. The V end lost 6 bases, the J end lost 6 bases, and 5 bases lay between the germline ends. CDR3 region: CASRWAGELFF. The CDR3 region has the DNA TGTGCCAGCAGATGGGCCGGGGAGCTGTTTTTT.

The chain has TRBV19 and TRBJ1-2; weak D call: TRBD1 (6 bases). CDR1 LNHDA and CDR2 SQIVND come from the germline V gene (reference sequence). Trimming shortened V by 6 bases and J by 4 bases, and 12 bases separated the two germline ends. The CDR3 sequence is 13 residues long. The CDR3 sequence is CASSPQGFYGYTF. DNA of the CDR3: TGTGCCAGTAGCCCACAGGGCTTCTATGGCTACACCTTC.

The genes are TRBV5-8 and TRBJ2-3; 13 nucleotides agree with TRBD2. The length of the CDR3 is 17 residues. Germline V CDR1 and CDR2: SGHTS, YDEGEE. With V trimmed by 5 bases and J by 2 bases, 8 bases remained unmatched. In DNA, the CDR3 is TGTGCCAGCAGTACCGGACTAGCGGGAGTAAACACAGATACGCAGTATTTT. Protein sequence: CASSTGLAGVNTDTQYF.

The chain uses TRBV9 and TRBJ2-7, with no clear D. Germline assignment: CDR1 SGDLS and CDR2 YYNGEE. The V and J ends lost 0 bases and 1 base respectively, with 8 bases between them. This CDR3 contains 14 residues. The CDR3 coding sequence is TGTGCCAGCAGCGTAGGAGACGGATCCTACGAGCAGTACTTC. Translated, it gives CASSVGDGSYEQYF. Full variable domain (rest looked up from reference TRBV9 and TRBJ2-7): DSGVTQTPKHLITATGQRVTLRCSPRSGDLSVYWYQQSLDQGLQFLIQYYNGEERAKGNILERFSAQQFPDLHSELNLSSLELGDSALYFCASSVGDGSYEQYFGPGTRLTVT.

The rearrangement uses TRBV27 and TRBJ2-1; 7 bases agree with TRBD2. Looked up from germline, CDR1 is MNHEY and CDR2 is SMNVEV (reference sequence). The V and J ends lost 6 bases and 0 bases, in that order; junction bases with no gene match: 5. CDR3 size: 15 residues. The CDR3 loop is CASRIAGRSYNEQFF. The CDR3 bases are TGTGCCAGCAGAATAGCGGGTCGCTCCTACAATGAGCAGTTCTTC.

This chain joins TRBV9 and TRBJ2-1; 7 positions match TRBD1. CDR3 length: 14 residues. The V gene's germline CDR1 is SGDLS and CDR2 YYNGEE. V shed 3 bases and J 7 bases; nucleotides not matched to a gene: 7. The CDR3 loop reads CASSAYRDRNEQFF. The CDR3, as DNA: TGTGCCAGCAGCGCCTACCGGGACAGAAATGAGCAGTTCTTC.

In DNA, the CDR3 is TGTGCCATCAGAGCAGAGGGGGAGCTGTTTTTT. Its translation is CAIRAEGELFF. The chain links TRBV10-3 to TRBJ2-2; D not resolved. Germline loops: CDR1 ENHRY, CDR2 SYGVKD. Trimming removed 6 bases from V and 8 bases from J, with 7 bases in between. The CDR3 length is 11 residues.

The CDR3 coding sequence is TGTGCCAGCAGCCACGGGGGGGGAGGACGCTGGCTTTTTTTT. Amino acid sequence: CASSHGGGGRWLFF. The chain carries TRBV27 and TRBJ2-2; 8 nucleotides agree with TRBD2. With V trimmed by 6 bases and J by 17 bases, 17 bases remained unmatched. This CDR3 region has 14 residues. Germline V gene lookup returns CDR1 MNHEY and CDR2 SMNVEV (reference sequence).

The rearrangement links TRBV10-3 to TRBJ2-3; D is perhaps TRBD1 (6 bases). Germline V gene data show CDR1 as ENHRY and CDR2 as SYGVKD. V shed 2 bases and J shed 0 bases, with 15 bases lying between them. The CDR3 extends over 17 amino acids. CDR3 loop: CAISETRQASSTDTQYF. CDR3 bases: TGTGCCATCAGTGAGACCCGACAGGCCTCTAGCACAGATACGCAGTATTTT.